Sequencing of this T cell receptor beta chain was carried out in a study of somatic mutations in cytotoxic T cells in rheumatoid arthritis (dated by TCRdb to about 2017). General notes on the study: Right after diagnosis and prior to the start of any treatment, under 35 ml EDTA of peripheral blood was drawn from patients. Patients and controls did not essentially differ in median age, which was nearly identical between the groups. The study asked whether expanded CD8+ T-cell clones in newly diagnosed, untreated rheumatoid arthritis carry somatic mutations, and used TCRB deep sequencing to characterize clonality. Sorted V beta1+ cells also underwent TCRB sequencing, and some V beta antibody-stained T-cell populations were flow-sorted at nearly 100% purity on a FACSAria II or Sony SH800. TCRB deep sequencing covered over 55 patients with rheumatoid arthritis along with 15 to 20 healthy controls. Beyond this particular receptor, the publication reports: Viral specificity could not be ruled out by absence from virus-specific databases, and the antigen targets of the expanded CD8+ clones remained unknown. Healthy controls showed no age-related increase in CD8+ clonality, whereas patients did (Spearman r ~ 0.49). CD8+ T-cell clonality did not differ significantly between rheumatoid arthritis patients and age-matched healthy controls. The finding that TRBV07 was slightly underrepresented in patients was left unadjusted for multiple comparisons. In about an eighth of the roughly 65 patients, more than 20% of CD8+ cells belonged to the largest CD8+ clone, while several identical CD8+ TCRB sequences were shared between blood and synovial fluid.

Positive magnetic bead selection on an AutoMACS was used to isolate CD4+ and CD8+ cells, with flow cytometry used to check purity. After a first flow cytometry screen using a TCR V beta antibody panel, clonal expansions were characterized through TCRB deep sequencing of sorted CD8+ fractions. Peripheral blood mononuclear cells were isolated by Ficoll-Paque PLUS density gradient separation. Using Nucleospin Tissue or Tissue XS kits, DNA was extracted from CD4-enriched, CD8-enriched or PBMC samples, with quantification by a Qubit 2.0 fluorometer. Note on this clone: Its antigen is unknown. No base qualities exist here, and no much larger clone lies one base off it.

V is reduced by 1 base and J by 5 bases, leaving a spacing of 8 bases between them. The germline V gene (reference sequence) yields SEHNR for CDR1 and FQNEAQ for CDR2. Reading from cysteine to phenylalanine, the CDR3 counts 13 amino acids. The sequence is cut down to CDR3 DNA, 39 bases in frame from base 1. TCRB CDR3 sequencing used the immunoSEQ assay on genomic DNA. In the original analysis: Published virus-specific TCRB sequences were compared with patient CD8+ clones larger than 1%, and only a few matches were found. The analyses included only productive TCRB rearrangements. Clonality was expressed as a Shannon entropy-based productive clonality index, with each clone defined by a unique TCRB CDR3 sequence. Repertoire overlap between two samples was calculated from the template counts of each clone relative to total templates per sample. V-gene usage from TCRB sequencing and V-gene usage measured by flow cytometry were correlated (Spearman r of around 0.6). Held by TCRdb, this immuneACCESS table contains in-frame sequences only and omits some clones. Under half of the omission traces to an unresolved V gene where checked; the cause of the rest is unknown. That table gives V, J and clone size, and the DNA gave D and trimming. The sample table lists more than 1,400 clones, around 80% of them with a count of one. In total, the top ten clones hold 12% to 15% of the sample.

The receptor comes from an adult with rheumatoid arthritis. The chain is assembled from TRBV7-9 and TRBJ2-5; tentative D gene TRBD2, with 6 bases matching. What was sequenced was CD8+ T cells sorted from blood. CDR3 sequence: CASSLDGGETQYF. The DNA sequence is as follows: TGTGCCAGCAGCTTAGATGGGGGGGAGACCCAGTACTTC.